Listed here is a single TCR beta chain. Data came from immunoSEQ multiplex PCR; TCRdb stores just in-frame clones and leaves some out. The sample has under 80,000 clones, under 90% seen once. CDR1 is SGHNT, CDR2 YENEEA, per germline. J gave up 4 bases and V 8 bases, and 2 bases lay outside the gene matches. CDR3 length: 12 residues. This sample was taken from a study of control samples from healthy donors and cancer patients. This clonotype was obtained from a man in his fifties in good health. Sequencing was performed on blood. This chain uses TRBV11-3 with TRBJ2-5; 9 positions agree with TRBD1. In nucleotides, the CDR3 is TGTGCCAGCGGGACAGGGCTAGAGACCCAGTACTTC. Residues: CASGTGLETQYF.